This T cell receptor (beta chain) emerged from a study of STAT5B mutations in CD4+ large granular lymphocyte leukemia. Across the study: Among healthy controls, a particular HLA allele went with more CDR3 'QG' motifs.

Notes on this clone: The antigen remains undetermined.

Buffy coats from healthy blood donors served as controls. Notes on the study in general: Compared with healthy controls (2/35), patient top clones favored TRBV06 (8/27). Data were not HLA-matched across samples.

Produced via immunoSEQ multiplex PCR; TCRdb's table is partial and in-frame only. The data contain 25,000 to 35,000 clones, 71% of them singletons. The CDR3 sequence is 15 residues long. The germline CDR1 and CDR2 sequences are SGHRS and YFSETQ. Trimming cost V 4 bases and J 1 base, with 14 bases left between them. The sequenced material came from CD4+ T cells from blood buffy coats. This chain connects TRBV5-1 to TRBJ1-1; D call uncertain. The clonotype comes from a human donor in good health. CDR3 sequence reads: CASSNSVSRNTEAFF. The DNA of the CDR3 is TGCGCCAGCAGCAACTCGGTCTCGAGGAACACTGAAGCTTTCTTT.